The entry below describes one T cell receptor beta chain. Assay used: immunoSEQ multiplex PCR; TCRdb lists only in-frame clones, some missing. The repertoire consists of around 170,000 clones, with about 93% occurring once and the leading ten covering 0.68%. This specimen comes from a study of control samples from healthy donors and cancer patients. This sequence originates from a woman aged 30 to 39 in good health. Source material: blood.

CDR3 protein: CAISRALAGSQETQYF. Here the CDR3 DNA reads TGTGCCATCAGTAGAGCCCTAGCGGGGTCACAAGAGACCCAGTACTTC. This chain connects TRBV10-3 to TRBJ2-5; 9 nucleotides match TRBD2. With V trimmed by 5 bases and J by 2 bases, 9 bases remained unmatched. CDR1 and CDR2 from the germline V gene are ENHRY and SYGVKD. The CDR3 is 16 residues long.